The clone carrying this T cell receptor (beta chain) was counted many times. Its antigen is unidentified. The sample is drawn from a study of breast tumors, draining lymph nodes, adjacent tissues. Study results and limitations: Compared with basal-like, luminal-like tumors shared significantly more repertoire with nontumor tissue. Compared with lymph nodes, tumors were less diverse; compared with nontumor tissue, more. Data fit most tumor T cells coming from lymph node, expanding in tumor.

In TCRdb, the multiplex PCR reads were re-called with MiXCR into one record per CDR3 protein. In the table there are 150,000 to 200,000 distinct CDR3 sequences, about 33% of which are singletons. The CDR3 spans 13 residues. Germline V lookup: CDR1 DFQATT, CDR2 SNEGSKA (reference sequence). With 5 bases removed from V and 0 bases from J, the gap between germline ends came to 8 bases. Axillary draining lymph nodes of breast cancer patients supplied the node samples. The chain carries TRBV20-1 and TRBJ1-5; D call uncertain. This receptor was obtained from a female donor with breast cancer. Some clones in this sample may be carry-over from other donors' samples. Sequenced: axillary lymph node tissue. The DNA of the CDR3 is TGCAGTGCTGGCCAAGATAGCAATCAGCCCCAGCATTTT. This translates into CSAGQDSNQPQHF.